This TCR beta chain stems from a study of cytomegalovirus exposure and HLA in healthy donors listed by TCRdb under 2017. About the full investigation: The roughly 650 repertoires of the first cohort and the 120 validation repertoires were produced on the same platform, according to a later analysis. The study aimed to test whether cataloging public T cell receptors could reveal signatures of past pathogen exposure. In addition to the first cohort of roughly 670 subjects, a separate validation cohort of approximately 130 different subjects was used. To predict cytomegalovirus infection status, the study brought together high-throughput TCR immunosequencing, statistical association of individual TCRs with disease status, and machine learning.

Here is what the overall study found, with its caveats: In a later analysis, TCRs clustered in the first cohort were found to also tend to co-occur in the roughly 130 validation repertoires, with 94% of cluster scores above 0. All 120 repertoires were used to score co-occurrence in the validation cohort in a later analysis, because that analysis had no HLA typing for the cohort. The classifier was reported to diagnose cytomegalovirus status with high specificity and sensitivity in both the original cohort and the validation cohort. In the study, about 150 TCR beta chains were listed as associated with cytomegalovirus. While some public TCRs were present in many individuals, most TCR sequences turned up only very rarely across donors. A few of the identified cytomegalovirus-associated TCR beta chains were confirmed in vitro to be specific for cytomegalovirus antigens. The authors suggested that the approach could potentially be extended to other disease states and immunological phenotypes.

This clone appeared a single time. Its cognate antigen has yet to be identified. Within one base of it there is no much larger clone, and no base qualities were kept. The donors belonged to the validation cohort of around 120 subjects, which was separate from the approximately 700-subject first cohort. Receptor libraries were prepared by the immunoSEQ multiplex PCR assay. In the authors' own workflow: To diagnose cytomegalovirus status from the catalog of TCR beta chain sequences, a statistical classification framework was built. TCRdb took this table from immuneACCESS and kept in-frame rearrangements with V and J called. Such tables lack part of the clones; where checked against another copy, unresolved V genes explain under half of the gap, and the rest is unexplained. The V and J calls and the clone size are those of that table, but D and trimming were determined from the DNA. A total of more than 95,000 clones appear in this sample, about 96% of them only once. The ten biggest clones cover about 1.7% of the sample.

Sequences were obtained from PBMCs. The clonotype originates from a man between 18 and 35 years old in good health and CMV-seronegative.

Here is the DNA: TGTGCCGCCCCGGGACAGGCCGCAGATACGCAGTATTTT. It is translated as CAAPGQAADTQYF. The sequence joins TRBV6-1 to TRBJ2-3; a stretch of 8 junction bases matches TRBD1. Clipping removes 11 bases from V and 4 bases from J, with 8 as the unmatched junction base count. Measured from the cysteine to the phenylalanine, the CDR3 is 13 residues long. Just the 39-base CDR3 DNA is kept, in frame starting at base 1. Per the germline V gene, MNHNS is the CDR1 and SASEGT is the CDR2.